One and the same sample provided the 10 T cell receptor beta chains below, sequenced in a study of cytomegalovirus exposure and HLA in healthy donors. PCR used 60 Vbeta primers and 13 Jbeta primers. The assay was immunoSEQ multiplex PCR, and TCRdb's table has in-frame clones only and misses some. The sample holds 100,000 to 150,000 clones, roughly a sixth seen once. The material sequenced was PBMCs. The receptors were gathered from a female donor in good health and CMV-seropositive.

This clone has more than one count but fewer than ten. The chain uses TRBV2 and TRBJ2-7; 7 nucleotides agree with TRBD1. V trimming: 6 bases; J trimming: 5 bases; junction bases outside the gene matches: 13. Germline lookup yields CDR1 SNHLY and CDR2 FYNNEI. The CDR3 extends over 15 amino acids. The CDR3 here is CASSLRQGFLHEQYF. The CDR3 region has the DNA TGTGCCAGCAGCCTAAGACAGGGTTTTTTGCACGAGCAGTACTTC. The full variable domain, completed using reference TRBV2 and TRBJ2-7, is EPEVTQTPSHQVTQMGQEVILRCVPISNHLYFYWYRQILGQKVEFLVSFYNNEISEKSEIFDDQFSVERPDGSNFTLKIRSTKLEDSAMYFCASSLRQGFLHEQYFGPGTRLTVT.

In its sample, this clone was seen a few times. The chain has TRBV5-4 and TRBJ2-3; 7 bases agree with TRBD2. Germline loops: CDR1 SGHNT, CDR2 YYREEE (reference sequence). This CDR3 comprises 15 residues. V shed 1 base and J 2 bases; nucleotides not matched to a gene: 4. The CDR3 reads CASSLPSGHTDTQYF. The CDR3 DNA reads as TGTGCCAGCAGCTTGCCTAGCGGACACACAGATACGCAGTATTTT.

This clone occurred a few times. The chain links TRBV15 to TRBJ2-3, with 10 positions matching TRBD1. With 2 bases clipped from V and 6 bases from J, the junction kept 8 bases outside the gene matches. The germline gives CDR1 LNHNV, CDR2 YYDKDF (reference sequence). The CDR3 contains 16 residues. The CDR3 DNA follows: TGTGCCACCAGCAGACCCGGGACAGGGGAAGCCGATACGCAGTATTTT. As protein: CATSRPGTGEADTQYF.

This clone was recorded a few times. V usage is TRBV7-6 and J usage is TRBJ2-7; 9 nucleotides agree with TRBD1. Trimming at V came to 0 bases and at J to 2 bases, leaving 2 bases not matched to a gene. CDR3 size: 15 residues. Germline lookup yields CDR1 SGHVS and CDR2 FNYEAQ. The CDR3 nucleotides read TGTGCCAGCAGCTTAGCAGGGACAGGGCCCTACGAGCAGTACTTC. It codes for CASSLAGTGPYEQYF.

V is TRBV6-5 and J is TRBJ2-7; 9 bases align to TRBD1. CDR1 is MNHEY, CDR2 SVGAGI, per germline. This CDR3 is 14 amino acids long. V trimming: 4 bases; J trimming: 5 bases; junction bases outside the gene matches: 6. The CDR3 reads CASSWDRAGNEQYF. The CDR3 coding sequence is TGTGCCAGCAGTTGGGACAGGGCTGGAAACGAGCAGTACTTC.

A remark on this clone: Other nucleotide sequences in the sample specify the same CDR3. CDR3 sequence (DNA): TGCGCCAGCAGCCGGGACAGGGGAAACTATGGCTACACCTTC. Its protein is CASSRDRGNYGYTF. This sequence joins TRBV5-1 and TRBJ1-2; 10 bases line up with TRBD1. The CDR3 covers 14 residues. Germline V gives CDR1 SGHRS, CDR2 YFSETQ. The V gene end was trimmed by 4 bases and the J gene end by 2 bases; junction bases not matched to a gene: 2.

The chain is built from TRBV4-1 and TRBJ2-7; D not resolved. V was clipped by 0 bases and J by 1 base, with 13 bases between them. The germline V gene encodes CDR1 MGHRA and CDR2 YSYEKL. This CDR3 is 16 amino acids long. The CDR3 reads CASSQDPPGSSYEQYF. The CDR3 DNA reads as TGCGCCAGCAGCCAAGATCCCCCCGGGTCTTCCTACGAGCAGTACTTC.

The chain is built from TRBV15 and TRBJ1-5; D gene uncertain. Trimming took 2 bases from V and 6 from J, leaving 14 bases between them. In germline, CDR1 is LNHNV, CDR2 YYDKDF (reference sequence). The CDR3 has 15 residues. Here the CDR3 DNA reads TGTGCCACCAGCAGACGAGGGTTAGTTGCTCAGCCCCAGCATTTT. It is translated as CATSRRGLVAQPQHF.

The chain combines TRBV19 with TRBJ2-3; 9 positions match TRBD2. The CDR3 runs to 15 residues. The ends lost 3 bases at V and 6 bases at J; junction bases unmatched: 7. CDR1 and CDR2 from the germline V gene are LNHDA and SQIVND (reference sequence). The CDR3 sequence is CASSIGLTSGDTQYF. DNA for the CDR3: TGTGCCAGTAGTATCGGGTTAACTAGCGGGGATACGCAGTATTTT.

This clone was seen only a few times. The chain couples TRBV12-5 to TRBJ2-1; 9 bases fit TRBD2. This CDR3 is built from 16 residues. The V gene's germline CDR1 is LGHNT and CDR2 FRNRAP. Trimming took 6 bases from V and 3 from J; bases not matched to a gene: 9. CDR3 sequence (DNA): TGTGCTAGTGGGCTTTTCAGCGGGGGGAACTACAATGAGCAGTTCTTC. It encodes CASGLFSGGNYNEQFF.